The 21 T cell receptor beta chains presented below share a single source sample, sequenced in a study of T cell clonality in common variable immunodeficiency. Sequenced by immunoSEQ multiplex PCR; TCRdb stores in-frame clones only, minus some. The specimen gives 50,000 to 55,000 clones without singletons; the ten biggest hold 1.8%. The sequencing sample was made of peripheral blood mononuclear cells. The receptor set was obtained from a person between 18 and 75 years old in good health.

This clone was observed many times. Sequencing ends 3 residues short of the CDR3 end; the germline J gene provides the rest. The genes are TRBV12-3 or TRBV12-4 and TRBJ2-2; TRBD2 matches at 8 bases. This CDR3 contains 15 residues. V dropped 3 bases and J dropped 4; count of bases not matched to a gene: 4. The CDR3 spells CASSFLAGTTGELFF. The DNA read from the CDR3 is TGTGCCAGCAGTTTTCTAGCGGGCACCACCGGGGAG.

This clone was detected many times. The read terminates 3 residues ahead of where the CDR3 ends, so the germline J gene completes it. The genes are TRBV20-1 and TRBJ2-1, with TRBD2 matching over 9 bases. V shed 5 bases, J shed 7 bases, and the junction held 9 bases outside the gene matches. Per the germline V gene, CDR1 is DFQATT and CDR2 is SNEGSKA (reference sequence). This CDR3 region has 14 residues. The CDR3 sequence: CSADPGLAGNEQFF. CDR3 DNA, as far as it was read: TGCAGTGCTGATCCGGGACTAGCTGGTAATGAG.

This clone was found many times. The read falls 3 residues short of the CDR3 end, and the missing part is taken from the germline J gene. The V and J genes are TRBV20-1 and TRBJ2-1; 11 nucleotides line up with TRBD2. J was trimmed by 6 bases and V by 1 base; bases with no gene match: 5. Germline V CDR1 and CDR2: DFQATT, SNEGSKA (reference sequence). CDR3 size: 15 residues. The CDR3: CSARAGTSGSNEQFF. The sequenced CDR3 bases are TGCAGTGCTAGAGCGGGGACTAGCGGATCCAATGAG.

In regard to this clone: The read halts 3 residues ahead of the CDR3 end, with the missing end drawn from the germline J gene. The chain uses TRBV18 and TRBJ2-4; TRBD2 might be the D (5 bases). The CDR3 loop spans 13 amino acids. Germline CDR1 reads KGHSH; CDR2 reads LQKENI. This CDR3 is CASSPSGDYGQYF. Incomplete CDR3 DNA: TGTGCCAGCTCACCTTCCGGAGACTATGGT.

As concerns this clone: A clone one base away is much larger, so this may be a read error. From the germline J gene comes the end of the CDR3, since the read stops 3 residues before it. This chain links TRBV7-2 with TRBJ2-3, with TRBD1 matching 8 bases. The CDR3 covers 16 residues. Germline V lookup: CDR1 SGHTA, CDR2 FQGNSA. CDR3 sequence: CASSLAQGAPDQPQYF. Partial CDR3 DNA: TGTGCCAGCAGCTTAGCGCAGGGGGCGCCCGATCAGCCG.

This clone was observed many times. The junction departs from germline at one end; a sequencing error may be responsible. The CDR3 end lies 3 residues beyond the end of the read and is filled in from the germline J gene. The chain employs TRBV4-2 and TRBJ2-3, with TRBD2 matching over 10 bases. The CDR3 consists of 16 residues. Germline V lookup: CDR1 LGHNA, CDR2 YNFKEQ. The CDR3 loop reads CASSQDQRGGPDTQYF. CDR3 DNA (partial): TGCGCCAGCAGCCAAGACCAGCGGGGGGGCCCAGATACG.

This clone has ten or more counts. The read is 3 residues too short to cover the CDR3 end, so that end is filled in from the germline J gene. V is TRBV7-2 and J is TRBJ2-1; TRBD2 agrees at 7 bases. Looked up from germline, CDR1 is SGHTA and CDR2 is FQGNSA. Germline trimming cut 6 bases from V and 7 bases from J; bases unmatched to any gene: 6. The CDR3 has 13 amino acids. This CDR3 reads CASRVTGGNEQFF. CDR3 DNA, as far as it was read: TGTGCCAGCAGAGTTACGGGGGGAAATGAG. The entire variable domain, with the rest obtained from reference TRBV7-2 and TRBJ2-1, is as follows: GAGVSQSPSNKVTEKGKDVELRCDPISGHTALYWYRQSLGQGLEFLIYFQGNSAPDKSGLPSDRFSAERTGGSVSTLTIQRTQQEDSAVYLCASRVTGGNEQFFGPGTRLTVL.

This clone was seen many times. The read ends 3 residues early relative to the CDR3; the germline J gene fills the gap. The chain combines TRBV20-1 with TRBJ2-3; 7 positions match TRBD2. The CDR3 sequence is 14 residues long. The germline gives CDR1 DFQATT, CDR2 SNEGSKA (reference sequence). The ends lost 0 bases at V and 1 base at J; junction bases unmatched: 1. The CDR3 bases that were read are TGCAGTGCTAGAGATGCGGGGGGCACAGATACG. It is translated as CSARDAGGTDT. The complete CDR3 sequence is CSARDAGGTDTQYF.

This clone was observed at least ten times. The sequenced fragment ends 3 residues before the CDR3 boundary, so the rest is inferred from the germline J gene. The chain is built from TRBV20-1 and TRBJ1-2; D gene unclear. The CDR3 spans 11 residues. Germline V CDR1 and CDR2: DFQATT, SNEGSKA (reference sequence). CDR3 region: CSANPQRGYTF. Incomplete CDR3 DNA: TGCAGTGCCAACCCCCAACGGGGC.

The table lists this clone with many counts. The CDR3 is cut off 3 residues early in the read; its end comes from the germline J gene. V is TRBV20-1 and J is TRBJ2-7, with 10 bases lining up with TRBD1. This CDR3 has 15 amino acids. CDR1 DFQATT and CDR2 SNEGSKA come from the germline V gene (reference sequence). After removal of 2 bases from V and 2 bases from J, the junction contained 6 bases not matched to a gene. The CDR3 bases that were read are TGCAGTGCTAGATCCTCCGGGACAGGGGCCTACGAG. The encoded protein is CSARSSGTGAYE. The full CDR3 protein is CSARSSGTGAYEQYF.

The table lists this clone with many counts. The CDR3 goes on 3 residues after the read ends, and that part is filled in from the germline J gene. V and J are TRBV7-2 and TRBJ2-7; weak D call: TRBD2 (7 bases). Germline V lookup: CDR1 SGHTA, CDR2 FQGNSA. The V end was cut by 5 bases, the J end by 2 bases, with 13 bases between. The CDR3 runs to 14 residues. The CDR3 is CASSPARGPYEQYF. The DNA read from the CDR3 is TGTGCCAGCAGCCCAGCGCGGGGGCCCTACGAG.

This clone was detected ten times or more. The CDR3 extends 3 residues past the end of the read, so its final part is completed from the germline J gene. This rearrangement joins TRBV20-1 to TRBJ1-6; the D is unclear. V shed 5 bases and J shed 0 bases, with 14 bases lying between them. The germline V gene encodes CDR1 DFQATT and CDR2 SNEGSKA (reference sequence). The CDR3 has 16 residues. CDR3 amino acids: CSAGSSLSSYNSPLHF. The sequenced part of the CDR3 DNA is TGCAGTGCTGGCTCCTCTTTGAGCTCCTATAATTCACCC.

At least ten counts were recorded for this clone. The read ends 3 residues shy of where the CDR3 ends; the end is completed using the germline J gene. This chain links TRBV20-1 with TRBJ1-4; D might be TRBD1 (6 bases). V was trimmed by 6 bases and J by 7 bases, leaving 18 bases between them. Germline values: CDR1 DFQATT, CDR2 SNEGSKA (reference sequence). This CDR3 contains 14 residues. CDR3 DNA, as far as it was read: TGCAGTGCCCCCGGGGAGGGGGATGGTGAAAAA. Its translation is CSAPGEGDGEK. The CDR3 as a whole reads CSAPGEGDGEKLFF.

This clone was counted many times. The read terminates 3 residues ahead of where the CDR3 ends, so the germline J gene completes it. V and J are TRBV6-4 and TRBJ1-2; 11 bases are shared with TRBD1. Losses at the gene ends were 6 bases for V and 0 bases for J; bases not matched to a gene: 6. The CDR3 consists of 16 residues. CDR1 MRHNA and CDR2 SNTAGT come from the germline V gene. The sequenced part of the CDR3 DNA is TGTGCCAGCAGGAAAGGGACAGGGGGAGCTAACTATGGC. Encoded protein: CASRKGTGGANYG. The complete CDR3 reads CASRKGTGGANYGYTF.

This clone has only a few counts. The CDR3 end lies 3 residues beyond the end of the read and is filled in from the germline J gene. The chain combines TRBV5-1 with TRBJ2-7; D is possibly TRBD1 (6 bases). V lost 0 bases and J lost 3, with 16 bases in between. The germline gives CDR1 SGHRS, CDR2 YFSETQ. This CDR3 is 16 amino acids long. The sequenced CDR3 bases are TGCGCCAGCAGCTTGGGACCCGGACAGTTAAACTACGAG. Translated: CASSLGPGQLNYE. The whole CDR3 reads CASSLGPGQLNYEQYF.

The table lists this clone with a few counts. The read terminates 3 residues before the CDR3 end, so the remaining end is supplied by the germline J gene. The chain combines TRBV7-2 with TRBJ1-2; no reliable D call. There are 13 residues in the CDR3. The V gene's germline CDR1 is SGHTA and CDR2 FQGNSA. CDR3 sequence: CASSLERTYDYTF. The sequenced CDR3 bases are TGTGCCAGCAGCTTAGAAAGAACCTACGAC.

A remark on this clone: This probably arose from a read error, given a far larger clone one base away. The read ends 3 residues before the CDR3 terminus; that terminus is restored from the germline J gene. The rearrangement links TRBV30 to TRBJ1-2; D might be TRBD1 (6 bases). This CDR3 region has 14 residues. Germline V gene data show CDR1 as GTSNPN and CDR2 as SVGIG (reference sequence). CDR3 DNA (partial): TGTGCCTGGAGTGGCGGCACAGGGACCTACGAG. Protein product: CAWSGGTGTYE. The full CDR3 is CAWSGGTGTYEYTF. The whole variable domain, remainder taken from reference TRBV30 and TRBJ1-2, is SQTIHQWPATLVQPVGSPLSLECTVEGTSNPNLYWYRQAAGRGLQLLFYSVGIGQISSEVPQNLSASRPQDRQFILSSKKLLLSDSGFYLCAWSGGTGTYEYTFGSGTRLTVV.

Points on this clone: Read sequence stops 3 residues before the CDR3 end, and the germline J gene provides the missing end. This chain uses TRBV18 with TRBJ1-3; maybe TRBD1 (5 bases). Germline loops: CDR1 KGHSH, CDR2 LQKENI. The CDR3 totals 16 residues. The ends were cut back, 5 bases at V and 4 bases at J, with 18 bases in the middle. CDR3 DNA (partial): TGTGCCAGCTCATCAGAGGACATCTTGGCAGGAAACACC. This codes for CASSSEDILAGNT. The entire CDR3 is CASSSEDILAGNTIYF.

Of note for this clone: A junction end diverges from the germline sequence, so it may reflect a read error. The read terminates 3 residues before the CDR3 end, so the remaining end is supplied by the germline J gene. At the DNA level, this CDR3 is encoded by other sequences in the same sample as well. The J gene is TRBJ1-3, the V gene TRBV18, with 9 bases matching TRBD1. Germline V gene lookup returns CDR1 KGHSH and CDR2 LQKENI. The CDR3 sequence is 15 residues long. CDR3 DNA, as far as it was read: TGTGCCAGCTCACGGGGACAGGGCCCTGGAAACACA. It codes for CASSRGQGPGNT. The CDR3 reads in full as CASSRGQGPGNTIYF.

This clone was counted many times. The CDR3 end lies 3 residues beyond the end of the read and is filled in from the germline J gene. The V call is TRBV19, the J call TRBJ2-7; 9 bases match TRBD2. Trimming removed 5 bases from V and 2 bases from J; junction bases left unmatched: 4. The CDR3 spans 14 residues. Germline lookup yields CDR1 LNHDA and CDR2 SQIVND (reference sequence). The CDR3 region is CASSAGLATYEQYF. The sequenced CDR3 bases are TGTGCCAGTAGTGCGGGACTAGCTACCTACGAG.

In this sample, this clone turned up many times. The read terminates 3 residues before the CDR3 end, so the remaining end is supplied by the germline J gene. The rearrangement joins TRBV29-1 to TRBJ1-4; TRBD1 is a possible D gene (6 bases). Trimming cost V 4 bases and J 4 bases, with 16 bases left between them. CDR1 SQVTM and CDR2 ANQGSEA come from the germline V gene. The CDR3 length is 15 residues. The CDR3: CSVGPRGGLNEKLFF. The CDR3 DNA, read in part, is TGCAGCGTTGGCCCTCGGGGGGGGCTTAATGAAAAA.